A single sample is the source of the 29 T cell receptor beta chains below, sequenced in a study of T cell clonality in common variable immunodeficiency. TCRdb's table, derived via immunoSEQ multiplex PCR, lists solely in-frame clones and lacks some. This sample has 40,000 to 45,000 clones, each found more than once. Sequencing used peripheral blood mononuclear cells. All receptors come from a person aged 18-70 years in good health.

This clone was found many times. The CDR3 goes on 3 residues after the read ends, and that part is filled in from the germline J gene. The J gene is TRBJ2-1, the V gene TRBV28, with D possibly matching TRBD1 (5 bases). There are 17 residues in the CDR3. V lost 4 bases and J 4 bases, leaving 20 bases between the germline ends. Germline-derived CDR1 and CDR2 are MDHEN and SYDVKM. The CDR3: CASSSLSAGHHYNEQFF. CDR3 bases read: TGTGCCAGCAGTTCCCTCTCCGCAGGACACCATTACAATGAG. Together with reference TRBV28 and TRBJ2-1, the CDR3 gives the full variable domain: DVKVTQSSRYLVKRTGEKVFLECVQDMDHENMFWYRQDPGLGLRLIYFSYDVKMKEKGDIPEGYSVSREKKERFSLILESASTNQTSMYLCASSSLSAGHHYNEQFFGPGTRLTVL.

Remarks on this clone: Coverage ceases 3 residues before the CDR3 finishes, and the germline J gene fills in the end. The same CDR3 arises from other DNA sequences in this sample as well. The chain combines TRBV7-9 with TRBJ2-7; a possible D gene is TRBD1 (5 bases). The germline V and J ends were trimmed by 8 bases and 4 bases, with 9 bases remaining between them. The CDR3 runs 11 residues. Germline CDR1 and CDR2: SEHNR and FQNEAQ (reference sequence). Partial CDR3 DNA: TGTGCCAGCGGACCAGGGTACGAG. It is translated as CASGPGYE. The CDR3 reads in full as CASGPGYEQYF.

This clone was seen repeatedly, ten times or more. Read data end 3 residues before the CDR3 end; the end is taken from the germline J gene. The rearrangement joins TRBV9 to TRBJ2-4; no reliable D call. This CDR3 has 14 amino acids. Germline assignment: CDR1 SGDLS and CDR2 YYNGEE. V was clipped by 0 bases and J by 7 bases, with 11 bases between them. The CDR3 here is CASSVDQVENIQYF. The CDR3 bases that were read are TGTGCCAGCAGCGTAGATCAGGTGGAGAACATT. The whole variable domain, filled in from reference TRBV9 and TRBJ2-4, reads DSGVTQTPKHLITATGQRVTLRCSPRSGDLSVYWYQQSLDQGLQFLIQYYNGEERAKGNILERFSAQQFPDLHSELNLSSLELGDSALYFCASSVDQVENIQYFGAGTRLSVL.

This clone appeared many times. The read falls 3 residues short of the CDR3 end, and the missing part is taken from the germline J gene. This chain connects TRBV20-1 to TRBJ1-5; D ambiguous. This CDR3 is 16 amino acids long. V lost 0 bases and J 4 bases, leaving 16 bases between the germline ends. The germline CDR1 and CDR2 sequences are DFQATT and SNEGSKA (reference sequence). This CDR3 reads CSARDWAGEGNQPQHF. Incomplete CDR3 DNA: TGCAGTGCTAGAGATTGGGCCGGGGAGGGTAATCAGCCC.

There are many counts of this clone. The CDR3 bases that were read are TGTGCCATCAGTGAGTCGACAGGACCAGGAGAGACC. It codes for CAISESTGPGET. The full CDR3 protein reads CAISESTGPGETQYF. This chain links TRBV10-3 with TRBJ2-5; the D gene is possibly TRBD1 (6 bases). The CDR3 end lies 3 residues beyond the end of the read and is filled in from the germline J gene. This CDR3 contains 15 residues. With 0 bases removed from V and 4 bases from J, the gap between germline ends came to 12 bases. Germline CDR1 ENHRY, CDR2 SYGVKD.

There are many counts of this clone. The missing CDR3 end, 3 residues past where the read stops, is filled in from the germline J gene. V and J are TRBV4-1 and TRBJ2-1; 10 nucleotides agree with TRBD2. The germline V gene encodes CDR1 MGHRA and CDR2 YSYEKL. CDR3 size: 16 residues. V dropped 0 bases and J dropped 8; count of bases not matched to a gene: 7. CDR3 DNA, as far as it was read: TGCGCCAGCAGCCAAGACGGGAGCGGGAGGGCCCATGAG. Translated, it gives CASSQDGSGRAHE. The entire CDR3 protein reads CASSQDGSGRAHEQFF.

This clone was counted ten times or more. Partial CDR3 DNA: TGCAGTGCTAGAGATGATGGACAGGGGGATCGAGAGACC. Encoded protein: CSARDDGQGDRET. The full CDR3 sequence reads CSARDDGQGDRETQYF. The chain has TRBV20-1 and TRBJ2-5; 10 positions agree with TRBD1. The CDR3 goes on 3 residues after the read ends, and that part is filled in from the germline J gene. V lost 0 bases, J lost 4 bases, and 8 bases stayed unmatched. The CDR3 is made up of 16 amino acids. Per the germline V gene, CDR1 is DFQATT and CDR2 is SNEGSKA (reference sequence).

This clone was counted many times. Sequencing ends 3 residues short of the CDR3 end; the germline J gene provides the rest. Additional DNA sequences in this sample encode the identical CDR3. The chain uses TRBV6-7 and TRBJ1-3; D possibly corresponds to TRBD1 (5 bases). TRBV6-7 is labeled an ORF, and its function is uncertain. The CDR3 spans 14 residues. The V and J ends lost 5 bases and 0 bases respectively, with 8 bases between them. Partial CDR3 DNA: TGTGCCAGCAGTCCGACAGTCTCTGGAAACACC. This translates into CASSPTVSGNT. Given in full, the CDR3 is CASSPTVSGNTIYF.

The sample holds many counts of this clone. The CDR3 extends 3 residues past the end of the read, so its final part is completed from the germline J gene. The V gene is TRBV4-1, the J gene TRBJ1-1; TRBD1 might be the D (5 bases). This CDR3 is built from 13 residues. Germline V lookup: CDR1 MGHRA, CDR2 YSYEKL. V shed 5 bases and J shed 7 bases, with 14 bases lying between them. The chain's CDR3 is CASSTGPTDEAFF. The sequenced CDR3 bases are TGCGCCAGCAGCACAGGTCCGACGGATGAA.

There are many counts of this clone. Read data end 3 residues before the CDR3 end; the end is taken from the germline J gene. The rearrangement uses TRBV7-2 and TRBJ2-3; TRBD2 matches 15 bases. The junction had 6 bases not matched to a gene; V was cut back by 9 bases and J by 5 bases. There are 15 residues in the CDR3. Germline CDR1 reads SGHTA; CDR2 reads FQGNSA. CDR3 residues: CASGLAGGPVDTQYF. CDR3 bases read: TGTGCCAGTGGACTAGCGGGAGGGCCCGTAGATACG.

This clone showed up many times. From the germline J gene comes the end of the CDR3, since the read stops 3 residues before it. The J gene is TRBJ2-7, the V gene TRBV5-1, with TRBD2 matching over 10 bases. CDR1 is SGHRS, CDR2 YFSETQ, per germline. V was pared by 6 bases and J by 0 bases, with 15 bases of the junction left unmatched. The CDR3 is 18 amino acids. The CDR3 bases that were read are TGCGCCAGCAATTGGGGCCCAAGCGGGAGGGCCAGCTCCTACGAG. This sequence encodes CASNWGPSGRASSYE. The whole CDR3 protein is CASNWGPSGRASSYEQYF.

This clone appeared many times. The CDR3 end is not reached by the read, which stops 3 residues before it; the germline J gene fills it in. The chain uses TRBV28 and TRBJ2-7; D perhaps matches TRBD2 (7 bases). V was trimmed by 4 bases and J by 0 bases, leaving 13 bases between them. This CDR3 contains 15 residues. Germline values: CDR1 MDHEN, CDR2 SYDVKM. The CDR3 sequence is CASSWGGGGSYEQYF. Incomplete CDR3 DNA: TGTGCCAGCAGTTGGGGAGGGGGGGGCTCCTACGAG. The full variable domain, in which reference TRBV28 and TRBJ2-7 provide the parts outside the CDR3, is DVKVTQSSRYLVKRTGEKVFLECVQDMDHENMFWYRQDPGLGLRLIYFSYDVKMKEKGDIPEGYSVSREKKERFSLILESASTNQTSMYLCASSWGGGGSYEQYFGPGTRLTVT.

This clone was detected ten times or more. The read is 3 residues too short to cover the CDR3 end, so that end is filled in from the germline J gene. The chain links TRBV7-8 to TRBJ2-5, with a weak D call TRBD2 (6 bases). V was cut by 0 bases and J by 2 bases, with 10 bases left in between. The CDR3 spans 15 residues. Per germline, CDR1 SGHVS and CDR2 FQNEAQ. Partial CDR3 DNA: TGTGCCAGCAGCTTAGCGCTCGGGGGTCAAGAGACC. Protein sequence: CASSLALGGQET. The entire CDR3 sequence reads CASSLALGGQETQYF.

This clone occurred many times. The DNA ends 3 residues before the CDR3 does, and the rest of the CDR3 is filled in from the germline J gene. The chain employs TRBV20-1 and TRBJ2-7, with D tentatively TRBD1 (5 bases). There are 13 residues in the CDR3. Germline V gives CDR1 DFQATT, CDR2 SNEGSKA (reference sequence). The V end lost 1 base, the J end lost 4 bases, and 11 bases lay between the germline ends. CDR3 region: CSARGGRTYEQYF. CDR3 bases read: TGCAGTGCTAGAGGTGGCAGGACATACGAG.

The sample holds many counts of this clone. The read stops 3 residues short of the end of the CDR3; the missing end is completed from the germline J gene. The chain is built from TRBV10-3 and TRBJ2-3; no firm D call. Germline assignment: CDR1 ENHRY and CDR2 SYGVKD. The CDR3 spans 13 residues. V dropped 6 bases and J dropped 6 bases, with 13 bases sitting between them. CDR3 in amino acids: CAIRSGSTDTQYF. The DNA read from the CDR3 is TGTGCCATCAGGTCCGGGTCCACGGATACG.

The sample holds many counts of this clone. With the read ending 3 residues before the CDR3 end, the germline J gene is used to fill in that end. The chain combines TRBV29-1 with TRBJ2-5, with unresolved D. The V gene's germline CDR1 is SQVTM and CDR2 ANQGSEA. V was pared by 3 bases and J by 0 bases, with 11 bases between. The CDR3 contains 14 residues. Here the CDR3 reads CSVDVYSHQETQYF. The CDR3 bases that were read are TGCAGCGTTGACGTGTACTCACACCAAGAGACC.

As regards this clone: Read sequence stops 3 residues before the CDR3 end, and the germline J gene provides the missing end. This sequence joins TRBV6-1 and TRBJ2-4; the match to TRBD2 covers 7 bases. The CDR3 consists of 15 residues. CDR1 and CDR2 (germline): MNHNS, SASEGT. This chain's CDR3 is CASSEDGGGVYGQYF. CDR3 DNA, as far as it was read: TGTGCCAGCAGTGAAGACGGGGGAGGGGTCTATGGT.

This clone was observed at least ten times. Coverage ceases 3 residues before the CDR3 finishes, and the germline J gene fills in the end. The V gene is TRBV29-1, the J gene TRBJ1-1; 9 positions agree with TRBD1. The V gene's germline CDR1 is SQVTM and CDR2 ANQGSEA. The CDR3 consists of 13 residues. Partial CDR3 DNA: TGCAGCGGTTCCAGGGGACAGGGCGTAGAA. Translating it yields CSGSRGQGVE. The whole CDR3 is CSGSRGQGVEAFF.

In this sample, this clone turned up many times. The CDR3 end falls 3 residues outside the read, so it is completed with the germline J gene. The chain recombines TRBV7-6 with TRBJ2-5; 8 nucleotides match TRBD1. CDR3 length: 14 amino acids. The V and J ends lost 8 bases and 4 bases, in that order; junction bases with no gene match: 9. Germline V gives CDR1 SGHVS, CDR2 FNYEAQ. CDR3 DNA, as far as it was read: TGTGCCAGCCGAAGCTCACAGGGGGGAGAGACC. It specifies CASRSSQGGET. The CDR3 reads in full as CASRSSQGGETQYF.

This clone has at least ten counts. The CDR3 extends 3 residues past the end of the read, so its final part is completed from the germline J gene. The gene calls are TRBV5-1 and TRBJ2-7; 10 positions match TRBD1. The CDR3 consists of 15 residues. J was trimmed by 2 bases and V by 3 bases; bases with no gene match: 5. Germline values: CDR1 SGHRS, CDR2 YFSETQ. The CDR3 is CASSYLGQGAYEQYF. CDR3 DNA (partial): TGCGCCAGCAGCTATCTTGGACAGGGGGCCTACGAG.

This clone came up many times. One end of the junction fails to match germline, which may point to a read error. With the read ending 3 residues before the CDR3 end, the germline J gene is used to fill in that end. This sequence joins TRBV5-4 and TRBJ2-5, with 9 bases fitting TRBD2. The V gene's germline CDR1 is SGHNT and CDR2 YYREEE (reference sequence). The CDR3 runs 16 residues. The CDR3 protein is CASSLRLAVLQGTQYF. CDR3 DNA, as far as it was read: TGTGCCAGCAGTCTCAGACTAGCGGTGCTCCAAGGGACC.

This clone was recorded at least ten times. The observed sequence ends 3 residues before the CDR3 terminus, with the missing tail filled in from the germline J gene. This rearrangement joins TRBV29-1 to TRBJ2-3; 8 bases are a match to TRBD1. This CDR3 is built from 16 residues. CDR1 and CDR2 from the germline V gene are SQVTM and ANQGSEA. J gave up 4 bases and V 7 bases, and 16 bases lay outside the gene matches. CDR3 amino acids: CSATADRVVRADTQYF. CDR3 DNA, as far as it was read: TGCAGCGCCACAGCGGACAGGGTGGTAAGGGCAGATACG.

This clone appeared many times. The CDR3 end lies 3 residues beyond the end of the read and is filled in from the germline J gene. The chain links TRBV5-1 to TRBJ2-1, with 8 bases aligning to TRBD2. Germline V gene lookup returns CDR1 SGHRS and CDR2 YFSETQ. J was trimmed by 1 base and V by 2 bases; bases with no gene match: 2. The CDR3 is 15 residues long. The CDR3 spells CASSFKRESYNEQFF. CDR3 DNA (partial): TGCGCCAGCAGCTTCAAGCGGGAGTCCTACAATGAG.

This clone was picked up many times. CDR3 protein: CASTPEVMNTEAFF. The CDR3 bases that were read are TGTGCCAGCACCCCCGAGGTTATGAACACTGAA. The rearrangement joins TRBV7-9 to TRBJ1-1, with D unresolved. From the germline J gene comes the end of the CDR3, since the read stops 3 residues before it. Germline assignment: CDR1 SEHNR and CDR2 FQNEAQ (reference sequence). V shed 7 bases and J shed 0 bases, with 12 bases lying between them. CDR3 length: 14 amino acids.

This clone was found many times. Read coverage stops 3 residues before the CDR3 terminus; the germline J gene supplies the remainder. This chain links TRBV7-2 with TRBJ1-4, with 7 bases matching TRBD1. There are 15 residues in the CDR3. After removal of 6 bases from V and 3 bases from J, the junction contained 7 bases not matched to a gene. CDR1 is SGHTA and CDR2 is FQGNSA in the germline V gene. The sequenced part of the CDR3 DNA is TGTGCCAGCAGAGCGAGACAGGGACCTAATGAAAAA. This encodes CASRARQGPNEK. The CDR3 in its entirety is CASRARQGPNEKLFF.

This clone appeared many times. The read falls 3 residues short of the CDR3 end, and the missing part is taken from the germline J gene. This chain joins TRBV11-2 and TRBJ1-2, with a possible D match to TRBD1 (5 bases). Trimming pared 0 bases from V and 3 bases from J, leaving 11 bases between. Germline CDR1 reads SGHAT; CDR2 reads FQNNGV. The CDR3 extends over 15 amino acids. The CDR3 loop is CASSLDRRGDYGYTF. Partial CDR3 DNA: TGTGCCAGCAGCTTAGATCGACGAGGGGACTATGGC.

This clone occurred many times. Coverage ceases 3 residues before the CDR3 finishes, and the germline J gene fills in the end. This chain joins TRBV20-1 and TRBJ2-3, with D perhaps matching TRBD1 (6 bases). The CDR3 has 13 amino acids. V lost 5 bases and J lost 4, with 13 bases in between. Germline V gives CDR1 DFQATT, CDR2 SNEGSKA (reference sequence). The CDR3 protein is CSAEQGASDTQYF. The sequenced CDR3 bases are TGCAGTGCTGAACAGGGAGCCTCAGATACG.

In its sample, this clone was seen many times. CDR3 amino acids: CSARDPGVAGVEWNEQFF. The CDR3 bases that were read are TGCAGTGCTAGAGATCCTGGGGTAGCGGGAGTTGAGTGGAATGAG. V is TRBV20-1 and J is TRBJ2-1; 9 bases agree with TRBD2. The CDR3 goes on 3 residues after the read ends, and that part is filled in from the germline J gene. Germline V lookup: CDR1 DFQATT, CDR2 SNEGSKA (reference sequence). CDR3 length: 18 residues. The J segment lost 7 bases and the V segment lost 0 bases, leaving 16 bases of the junction unmatched.

This clone was counted many times. The junction departs from germline at one end; a sequencing error may be responsible. Sequencing ends 3 residues short of the CDR3 end; the germline J gene provides the rest. The chain uses TRBV4-2 and TRBJ2-5; the match to TRBD2 covers 7 bases. The CDR3 length is 15 residues. Germline CDR1 reads LGHNA; CDR2 reads YNFKEQ. The sequenced CDR3 bases are TGCGCCAGCAGCCAAGAGTGGGCGGGAGCAGAGACC. It translates to CASSQEWAGAET. The complete CDR3 protein is CASSQEWAGAETQYF.